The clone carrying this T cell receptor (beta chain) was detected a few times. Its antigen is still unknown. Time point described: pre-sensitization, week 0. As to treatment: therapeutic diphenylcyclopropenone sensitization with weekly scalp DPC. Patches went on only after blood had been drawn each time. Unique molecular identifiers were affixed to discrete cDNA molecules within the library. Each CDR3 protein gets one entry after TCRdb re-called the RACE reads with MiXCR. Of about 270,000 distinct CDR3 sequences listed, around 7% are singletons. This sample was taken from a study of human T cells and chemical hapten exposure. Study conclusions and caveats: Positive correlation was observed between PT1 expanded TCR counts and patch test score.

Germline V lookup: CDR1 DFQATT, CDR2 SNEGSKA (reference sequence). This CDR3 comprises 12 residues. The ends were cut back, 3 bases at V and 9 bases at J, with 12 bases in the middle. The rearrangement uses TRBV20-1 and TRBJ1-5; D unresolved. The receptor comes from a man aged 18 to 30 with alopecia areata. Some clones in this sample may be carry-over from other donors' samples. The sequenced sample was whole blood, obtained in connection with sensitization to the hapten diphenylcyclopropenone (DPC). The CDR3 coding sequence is TGCAGTGCTAGTGTCCGTTCAGGGCCCCAGCATTTT. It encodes CSASVRSGPQHF.